The clone carrying this T cell receptor beta chain was seen more than once but under ten times. Its antigen is currently unknown. The data were obtained in a study of T cells after yellow fever vaccination. Study-wide findings and caveats: Among primary-vaccination clones, most reappeared after the booster, at about 95% for CD4 and 85% to 90% for CD8. FACS-sorted repertoires might harbor abundant contaminating clonotypes from the bulk population. Weaker, the secondary response peaked sooner, at day 5 versus 15.

The germline V gene encodes CDR1 MDHEN and CDR2 SYDVKM. V trimming: 5 bases; J trimming: 5 bases; junction bases outside the gene matches: 10. The CDR3 is 15 amino acids. TCRdb redid the calling of the 5' RACE reads with MiXCR, one entry per CDR3 protein. The top ten hold roughly 26% of the sample, which has 300,000 to 350,000 distinct CDR3 sequences, about 4% seen once. This chain uses TRBV28 with TRBJ2-7, with 9 bases fitting TRBD1. The origin of this receptor is a man between 18 and 35 years old who received the YFV17D yellow fever vaccine. Material: PBMCs, obtained 5 days after the yellow fever booster vaccination. CDR3 in amino acids: CASSESGQGADEQYF. In DNA form, the CDR3 reads TGTGCCAGCAGTGAATCGGGACAGGGCGCTGACGAGCAGTACTTC.